The 21 T cell receptor beta chains below come from one sample, sequenced in a study of T cell responses to AZD1222 COVID-19 vaccine. Sequencing used immunoSEQ multiplex PCR; TCRdb keeps in-frame clones, though not all of them. The table records 100,000 to 150,000 clones, 70% to 90% of them present only once. The input for sequencing was peripheral blood, taken 28 days after the second dose of the MenACWY control vaccine. Receptors originate from an adult who received the MenACWY meningococcal vaccine as a control.

In this sample, this clone turned up once. The chain is built from TRBV18 and TRBJ2-7, with 9 bases lining up with TRBD1. V lost 0 bases to trimming and J lost 2 bases; unmatched junction nucleotides: 5. Germline CDR1 and CDR2: KGHSH and LQKENI. The CDR3 covers 16 residues. CDR3 coding DNA: TGTGCCAGCTCACCACCGTACGGGACAGGGCCCTACGAGCAGTACTTC. Residues: CASSPPYGTGPYEQYF.

The chain joins TRBV10-3 to TRBJ1-5; tentative D call: TRBD1 (5 bases). V was clipped by 1 base and J by 0 bases, with 10 bases between them. Germline CDR1 reads ENHRY; CDR2 reads SYGVKD. The CDR3 totals 16 residues. The CDR3 spells CAISEYKTDSNQPQHF. CDR3 coding DNA: TGTGCCATCAGTGAGTACAAGACAGATAGCAATCAGCCCCAGCATTTT.

The gene calls are TRBV28 and TRBJ2-2; no clear D gene. CDR3 size: 11 residues. Germline V gives CDR1 MDHEN, CDR2 SYDVKM. Trimming removed 7 bases at V and 3 bases at J, with 3 bases between. The CDR3 nucleotides are TGTGCCAGCACTTACACCGGGGAGCTGTTTTTT. Translating it yields CASTYTGELFF. The complete variable domain, with remaining parts taken from reference TRBV28 and TRBJ2-2, reads DVKVTQSSRYLVKRTGEKVFLECVQDMDHENMFWYRQDPGLGLRLIYFSYDVKMKEKGDIPEGYSVSREKKERFSLILESASTNQTSMYLCASTYTGELFFGEGSRLTVL.

In DNA, the CDR3 is TGTGCCAGCAGCGTTGGGGATGGGCAGTCCGGGGAGCTGTTTTTT. This codes for CASSVGDGQSGELFF. The chain recombines TRBV9 with TRBJ2-2; D ambiguous. The CDR3 totals 15 residues. Trimming cost V 2 bases and J 6 bases, with 14 bases left between them. CDR1 is SGDLS and CDR2 is YYNGEE in the germline V gene.

The chain employs TRBV6-2 or TRBV6-3 and TRBJ1-5; the D gene is possibly TRBD1 (6 bases). V lost 4 bases to trimming and J lost 8 bases, with 12 bases between them. The germline gives CDR1 MNHEY, CDR2 SVGEGT. The CDR3 has 13 amino acids. The CDR3 DNA follows: TGTGCCAGCAGTTCACAGGGTCGGGAGCCCCAGCATTTT. Its protein is CASSSQGREPQHF.

With regard to this clone: A read error may produce the germline difference seen at one junction end. The J gene is TRBJ1-2, the V gene TRBV20-1, with D uncertain. Looked up from germline, CDR1 is DFQATT and CDR2 is SNEGSKA (reference sequence). The CDR3 is 11 amino acids. CDR3: CNASASYGYTF. CDR3 nucleotide sequence: TGCAATGCTAGCGCCTCCTATGGCTACACCTTC.

This clone was counted only a few times. V gene TRBV11-3 combines with J gene TRBJ2-7, with TRBD2 identical over 11 bases. The length of the CDR3 is 12 residues. Trimming at V came to 6 bases and at J to 7 bases, leaving 2 bases not matched to a gene. Germline CDR1 reads SGHNT; CDR2 reads YENEEA. CDR3 in amino acids: CASSRLAGEQYF. CDR3 DNA sequence: TGTGCCAGCAGTCGACTAGCGGGAGAGCAGTACTTC.

The V gene is TRBV2, the J gene TRBJ1-2, with TRBD1 matching 12 bases. This CDR3 has 16 residues. V gave up 1 base and J gave up 4 bases; unmatched junction bases: 4. Germline-derived CDR1 and CDR2 are SNHLY and FYNNEI. CDR3 sequence (DNA): TGTGCCAGCAGTGAAGGGGGACAGGGGGCAGTCTATGGCTACACCTTC. This encodes CASSEGGQGAVYGYTF.

The genes are TRBV28 and TRBJ1-5; D is possibly TRBD1 (6 bases). The CDR3 runs 15 residues. Looked up from germline, CDR1 is MDHEN and CDR2 is SYDVKM. The V and J ends lost 7 bases and 3 bases respectively, with 16 bases between them. This CDR3 reads CASTLGAGANQPQHF. Here the CDR3 DNA reads TGTGCCAGCACCCTCGGCGCAGGGGCCAATCAGCCCCAGCATTTT.

This chain uses TRBV25-1 with TRBJ1-6, with TRBD1 matching over 8 bases. Germline values: CDR1 MGHDK, CDR2 SYGVNS. CDR3 length equals 15 residues. The V segment lost 0 bases and the J segment 7 bases; nucleotides outside the gene matches: 2. CDR3 sequence reads: CASSEYQGANSPLHF. CDR3 DNA sequence: TGTGCCAGCAGTGAATACCAGGGGGCGAATTCACCCCTCCACTTT.

This chain connects TRBV7-2 to TRBJ1-1; D gene ambiguous. Germline assignment: CDR1 SGHTA and CDR2 FQGNSA. The CDR3 extends over 11 amino acids. Trimming cost V 5 bases and J 7 bases, with 8 bases left between them. CDR3 protein: CASSPWGEAFF. The CDR3, as DNA: TGTGCCAGCAGCCCTTGGGGTGAAGCTTTCTTT.

This clone showed up just a few times. J is TRBJ2-6 and V is TRBV5-1; D is ambiguous. V dropped 4 bases and J dropped 6 bases, with 11 bases sitting between them. The CDR3 runs 14 residues. Germline loops: CDR1 SGHRS, CDR2 YFSETQ. The CDR3, as DNA: TGCGCCAGCAGCCCCCCGGCGGCGGCCAACGTCCTGACTTTC. This encodes CASSPPAAANVLTF.

This clone occurred many times. CDR3 nucleotide sequence: TGTGCCAGCAGCTTCGGGAACAGGGCCTCCGAGCAGTACTTC. Translating gives CASSFGNRASEQYF. This sequence joins TRBV7-2 and TRBJ2-7; tentatively, D is TRBD1 (6 bases). This CDR3 contains 14 residues. Between the trimmed V and J ends, which lost 3 bases and 6 bases, there was a span of 15 bases. Germline V gene sequence: CDR1 SGHTA, CDR2 FQGNSA.

This chain uses TRBV5-1 with TRBJ1-5; possible D gene TRBD1, 5 bases. This CDR3 comprises 15 residues. CDR1 is SGHRS, CDR2 YFSETQ, per germline. Trimming removed 0 bases at V and 3 bases at J, with 10 bases between. The CDR3 DNA is TGCGCCAGCAGCTTGGCAGGGATTGACAATCAGCCCCAGCATTTT. Protein: CASSLAGIDNQPQHF. Together with reference TRBV5-1 and TRBJ1-5, the CDR3 gives the full variable domain: KAGVTQTPRYLIKTRGQQVTLSCSPISGHRSVSWYQQTPGQGLQFLFEYFSETQRNKGNFPGRFSGRQFSNSRSEMNVSTLELGDSALYLCASSLAGIDNQPQHFGDGTRLSIL.

The rearrangement links TRBV5-1 to TRBJ2-3, with 8 bases lining up with TRBD1. After removal of 2 bases from V and 4 bases from J, the junction contained 3 bases not matched to a gene. Germline CDR1 SGHRS, CDR2 YFSETQ. The CDR3 spans 14 residues. The CDR3 loop is CASSLGQGADTQYF. The CDR3 DNA is TGCGCCAGCAGCTTAGGACAGGGCGCAGATACGCAGTATTTT.

This CDR3 reads CASSPEGARTGELFF. CDR3 DNA: TGCGCCAGCAGCCCGGAGGGGGCTAGGACCGGGGAGCTGTTTTTT. The V call is TRBV5-1, the J call TRBJ2-2, with D possibly TRBD1 on 7 matching bases. This CDR3 comprises 15 residues. The germline V gene encodes CDR1 SGHRS and CDR2 YFSETQ. V lost 4 bases and J 5 bases, leaving 15 bases between the germline ends.

The chain couples TRBV5-1 to TRBJ2-3; 10 bases are a match to TRBD1. Per germline, CDR1 SGHRS and CDR2 YFSETQ. The CDR3 is 15 amino acids. With 3 bases clipped from V and 4 bases from J, the junction kept 5 bases outside the gene matches. The CDR3 DNA reads as TGCGCCAGCAGCTGGGACAGGGGAATATCAGATACGCAGTATTTT. Amino acids: CASSWDRGISDTQYF.

V is TRBV4-3 and J is TRBJ1-1; D is possibly TRBD1 (5 bases). The CDR3 extends over 14 amino acids. Trimming took 8 bases from V and 11 from J, leaving 24 bases between them. Germline V gene data show CDR1 as LGHNA and CDR2 as YSLEER. This CDR3 reads CASSLGGVMSAAFF. CDR3 DNA sequence: TGCGCCAGCTCCCTCGGGGGAGTAATGAGTGCGGCTTTCTTT.

This clone came up a few times. The gene calls are TRBV6-1 and TRBJ2-1, with 12 bases matching TRBD2. The V gene's germline CDR1 is MNHNS and CDR2 SASEGT. The CDR3 spans 17 residues. With V trimmed by 4 bases and J by 0 bases, 4 bases remained unmatched. For the CDR3, the DNA is TGTGCCAGCAGTGTTCTAGCGGGGGGGAGCTCCTACAATGAGCAGTTCTTC. This encodes CASSVLAGGSSYNEQFF.

The genes are TRBV6-2 or TRBV6-3 and TRBJ2-7; D gene uncertain. The germline CDR1 and CDR2 sequences are MNHEY and SVGEGT. V dropped 6 bases and J dropped 0 bases, with 15 bases sitting between them. This CDR3 is 15 amino acids long. CDR3 in DNA: TGTGCCAGCAGCCGCCCCGGCGCCACCTCCTACGAGCAGTACTTC. It yields the protein CASSRPGATSYEQYF.

This sequence joins TRBV5-5 and TRBJ2-2, with TRBD1 matching over 7 bases. The germline V gene has CDR1 SGHKS and CDR2 YYEKEE (reference sequence). V lost 4 bases to trimming and J lost 6 bases; unmatched junction nucleotides: 3. This CDR3 has 13 amino acids. The CDR3 nucleotides read TGTGCCAGCAGCCCGACAGGGCCCGGGGAGCTGTTTTTT. As protein: CASSPTGPGELFF. The variable domain in full, with the rest retrieved from reference TRBV5-5 and TRBJ2-2, is DAGVTQSPTHLIKTRGQQVTLRCSPISGHKSVSWYQQVLGQGPQFIFQYYEKEERGRGNFPDRFSARQFPNYSSELNVNALLLGDSALYLCASSPTGPGELFFGEGSRLTVL.